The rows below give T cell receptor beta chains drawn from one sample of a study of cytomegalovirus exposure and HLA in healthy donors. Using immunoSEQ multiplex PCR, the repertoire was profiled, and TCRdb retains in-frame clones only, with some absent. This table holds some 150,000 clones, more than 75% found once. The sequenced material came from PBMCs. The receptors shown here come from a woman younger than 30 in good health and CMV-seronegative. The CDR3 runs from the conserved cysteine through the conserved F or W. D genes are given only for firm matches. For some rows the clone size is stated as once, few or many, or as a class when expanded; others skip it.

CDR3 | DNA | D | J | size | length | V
CASSEGTSGSTYEQYF | TGCGCCAGCAGCGAAGGGACTAGCGGCTCCACCTACGAGCAGTACTTC | TRBD2 | TRBJ2-7 | . | 16 | TRBV5-1
CASSARLATDTQYF | TGTGCCAGCAGCGCACGACTAGCCACAGATACGCAGTATTTT | TRBD2 | TRBJ2-3 | . | 14 | TRBV9
CASKPPRAYEQYF | TGTGCCAGCAAGCCACCCCGCGCCTACGAGCAGTACTTC | . | TRBJ2-7 | . | 13 | TRBV28
CASSPGQLRYGYTF | TGTGCCAGCAGTCCGGGACAGCTGCGGTATGGCTACACCTTC | TRBD1 | TRBJ1-2 | . | 14 | TRBV28
CASADRSERRQFF | TGTGCCAGCGCGGACAGGTCCGAAAGGCGGCAGTTCTTC | TRBD1 | TRBJ2-1 | . | 13 | TRBV11-2
CARSYSRGAGIQYF | TGTGCCAGAAGCTATAGTCGGGGTGCGGGCATTCAGTACTTC | . | TRBJ2-4 | . | 14 | TRBV7-5
CASSRLAGGTNEQFF | TGTGCCAGCAGCCGACTAGCGGGGGGGACCAATGAGCAGTTCTTC | TRBD2 | TRBJ2-1 | . | 15 | TRBV7-9
CASSSGGSNYGYTF | TGTGCCAGCAGTTCAGGGGGCTCTAACTATGGCTACACCTTC | TRBD1 | TRBJ1-2 | once | 14 | TRBV27
CASSEGDRAADTQYF | TGTGCCAGCAGTGAAGGTGACAGGGCGGCAGATACGCAGTATTTT | TRBD1 | TRBJ2-3 | few | 15 | TRBV25-1
CASSPREGAELNQPQHF | TGTGCCAGCAGTCCCCGTGAAGGGGCGGAACTCAATCAGCCCCAGCATTTT | . | TRBJ1-5 | . | 17 | TRBV6-9
CASRLDDRGAYTF | TGTGCCAGCCGTCTAGATGACAGGGGGGCGTACACCTTC | TRBD1 | TRBJ1-2 | . | 13 | TRBV6-5
CSSSPAGIATGELFF | TGTTCCAGCAGTCCCGCAGGGATAGCCACCGGGGAGCTGTTTTTT | . | TRBJ2-2 | . | 15 | TRBV7-9
CAWSRFPGEAEAFF | TGTGCCTGGAGTAGGTTTCCGGGGGAGGCTGAAGCTTTCTTT | . | TRBJ1-1 | . | 14 | TRBV30
CASSLQGSLNGAFF | TGTGCCAGCAGTTTACAGGGGTCCTTAAATGGAGCTTTCTTT | . | TRBJ1-1 | . | 14 | TRBV27
CASSDSYGYTF | TGTGCCAGCAGTGACAGCTATGGCTACACCTTC | . | TRBJ1-2 | . | 11 | TRBV6-5
CASSPERTRAQYF | TGTGCCAGCAGCCCAGAACGGACCAGGGCGCAGTACTTC | . | TRBJ2-7 | few | 13 | TRBV5-4
CASSLGQREADEQYF | TGTGCCAGCAGCTTAGGACAGCGGGAGGCCGACGAGCAGTACTTC | TRBD2 | TRBJ2-7 | . | 15 | TRBV5-4
CASSLLSGRATGELFF | TGTGCCAGCAGTTTACTCAGCGGGAGGGCTACCGGGGAGCTGTTTTTT | TRBD2 | TRBJ2-2 | . | 16 | TRBV27
CASCPGGYRAEAFF | TGTGCCAGCTGCCCTGGGGGTTACAGGGCTGAAGCTTTCTTT | . | TRBJ1-1 | . | 14 | TRBV7-9
CASSSGLAGRDGTQYF | TGTGCCAGCAGCTCGGGACTAGCGGGGAGGGACGGTACGCAGTATTTT | TRBD2 | TRBJ2-3 | . | 16 | TRBV7-6
CAISANREIRKGEQFF | TGTGCCATCAGTGCAAACCGGGAAATCCGAAAGGGTGAGCAGTTCTTC | . | TRBJ2-1 | . | 16 | TRBV10-3
CASSYATSGKETQYF | TGTGCCAGCAGTTACGCGACTAGCGGGAAAGAGACCCAGTACTTC | TRBD2 | TRBJ2-5 | . | 15 | TRBV6-5
CASSGRGRADTQYF | TGTGCCAGCAGTGGGCGGGGGAGGGCAGATACGCAGTATTTT | TRBD2 | TRBJ2-3 | . | 14 | TRBV6-6
CASSSGQTYNEQFF | TGTGCCAGCAGCAGCGGGCAGACCTACAATGAGCAGTTCTTC | . | TRBJ2-1 | . | 14 | TRBV28
CASSAYRVRRETQYF | TGTGCCAGCAGTGCCTACAGGGTAAGAAGAGAGACCCAGTACTTC | . | TRBJ2-5 | once | 15 | TRBV6-5
CASKTVAGGRNNEQFF | TGTGCCAGCAAAACGGTGGCGGGAGGTAGAAACAATGAGCAGTTCTTC | TRBD2 | TRBJ2-1 | . | 16 | TRBV27
CASSQDRVAFNEQFF | TGCGCCAGCAGCCAAGATAGGGTAGCGTTCAATGAGCAGTTCTTC | . | TRBJ2-1 | . | 15 | TRBV4-3
CASSSVDSRLGDTQYF | TGTGCCAGCAGTTCAGTAGACAGCCGGTTAGGAGATACGCAGTATTTT | . | TRBJ2-3 | . | 16 | TRBV28
CASSTDGREEKLFF | TGCGCCAGCAGCACGGACGGACGGGAGGAAAAACTGTTTTTT | . | TRBJ1-4 | . | 14 | TRBV5-1
CASSAMWAHEQYF | TGTGCCAGCAGTGCGATGTGGGCTCACGAGCAGTACTTC | . | TRBJ2-7 | . | 13 | TRBV2
CASSQARGRLHTDTQYF | TGCGCCAGCAGCCAAGCCAGGGGCCGCCTTCACACAGATACGCAGTATTTT | . | TRBJ2-3 | few | 17 | TRBV4-3